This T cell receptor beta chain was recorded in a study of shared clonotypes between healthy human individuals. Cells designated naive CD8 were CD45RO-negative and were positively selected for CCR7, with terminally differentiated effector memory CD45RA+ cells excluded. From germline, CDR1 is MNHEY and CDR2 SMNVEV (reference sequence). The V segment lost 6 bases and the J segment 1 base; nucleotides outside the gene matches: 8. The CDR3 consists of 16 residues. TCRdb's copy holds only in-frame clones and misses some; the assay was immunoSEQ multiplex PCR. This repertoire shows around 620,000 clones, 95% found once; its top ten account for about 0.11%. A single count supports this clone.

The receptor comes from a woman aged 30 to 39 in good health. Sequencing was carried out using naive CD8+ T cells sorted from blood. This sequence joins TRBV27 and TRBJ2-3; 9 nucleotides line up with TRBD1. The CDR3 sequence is CASRQQGAWGTDTQYF. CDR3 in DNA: TGTGCCAGCAGGCAACAGGGGGCTTGGGGCACAGATACGCAGTATTTT.